This T cell receptor beta chain derives from a study of a mutant IDH1 vaccine in newly diagnosed glioma. Study findings and constraints: The study observed vaccine-induced immune responses in about 93% of patients.

Time point: week 23, last vaccination. Each dose delivered 300 ug of mutant IDH1 20-mer peptide subcutaneously with imiquimod. Tumors from donors were new WHO grade 3 or 4 IDH1-mutant astrocytomas with ATRX loss. Profiled with immunoSEQ multiplex PCR; TCRdb holds only in-frame clones, not every one. The sample gives 35,000 to 50,000 clones, around 93% of which show up once; roughly 3.9% is in the top ten. CDR3 length: 15 amino acids. The V end lost 0 bases, the J end lost 7 bases, and 16 bases lay between the germline ends. Germline CDR1 reads SGHTA; CDR2 reads FQGNSA. This clone was counted between two and nine times. Its antigen is currently unknown.

The chain links TRBV7-2 to TRBJ2-7; D is unclear. The receptor was isolated from a man aged 45 to 65 with glioma. The material sequenced was PBMCs, taken from a glioma patient whose treatment included an IDH1 peptide vaccine. The CDR3 here is CASSLAGVTVGEQYF. DNA of the CDR3: TGTGCCAGCAGCTTAGCCGGAGTAACAGTCGGAGAGCAGTACTTC. Based on the CDR3 plus reference TRBV7-2 and TRBJ2-7, the full variable domain is GAGVSQSPSNKVTEKGKDVELRCDPISGHTALYWYRQSLGQGLEFLIYFQGNSAPDKSGLPSDRFSAERTGGSVSTLTIQRTQQEDSAVYLCASSLAGVTVGEQYFGPGTRLTVT.